This T cell receptor beta chain was retrieved from a study of T cell responses to AZD1222 COVID-19 vaccine. The germline CDR1 and CDR2 sequences are KGHSH and LQKENI. The CDR3 loop spans 14 amino acids. V lost 1 base and J 3 bases, leaving 9 bases between the germline ends. Whether given at about 4 or about 12 weeks, second doses were pooled. About this clone itself: What it binds is unknown.

Study-wide results and caveats: Mostly white British, mostly female donors; authors suggested clonal diversity may be underestimated. Nearly half of spike-specific TCRs reportedly go after variant regions that carry no mutations.

The repertoire was sequenced with immunoSEQ multiplex PCR; TCRdb's copy has only in-frame clones and lacks some. The table lists around 140,000 clones, 92% of them singletons, with about 3.8% in the top ten. The chain uses TRBV18 and TRBJ1-1; D is unresolved. The source was peripheral blood, collected 28 days after the second AZD1222 dose. The clonotype originates from an adult who received the AZD1222 COVID-19 vaccine. DNA for the CDR3: TGTGCCAGCTCACCACAGGGTGCGGACACTGAAGCTTTCTTT. Translating gives CASSPQGADTEAFF.